Listed below are T cell receptor beta chains from one sample, sequenced in a study of cytomegalovirus exposure and HLA in healthy donors. The protocol was immunoSEQ multiplex PCR, while the TCRdb copy is restricted to in-frame clones and leaves out a portion. The sample has around 140,000 clones. The sequencing input was PBMCs. These receptors originate from a woman aged 45-65 years in good health and CMV-seronegative. Both conserved end residues are part of each CDR3. A D gene is named only where the DNA matches it firmly.

d_gene: TRBD1; j_gene: TRBJ2-5; len: 16; v_gene: TRBV7-2; CDR3nt: TGTGCCAGCAGCTTAAGGGACAGGGAGGAAGGGAAGACCCAGTACTTC; CDR3aa: CASSLRDREEGKTQYF
d_gene: TRBD2; j_gene: TRBJ2-3; len: 16; v_gene: TRBV5-4; CDR3nt: TGTGCCAGCAGCGTATTGATTAGCGGGAGCCCAGATACGCAGTATTTT; CDR3aa: CASSVLISGSPDTQYF
d_gene: -; j_gene: TRBJ1-1; len: 13; v_gene: TRBV6-5; CDR3nt: TGTGCCAGCAGTTACATCCCAGGGAGGGAAGCTTTCTTT; CDR3aa: CASSYIPGREAFF
d_gene: -; j_gene: TRBJ1-2; len: 16; v_gene: TRBV5-6; CDR3nt: TGTGCCAGCAGCCTAGGACAGACCATTCTTAACTATGGCTACACCTTC; CDR3aa: CASSLGQTILNYGYTF
d_gene: -; j_gene: TRBJ2-5; len: 14; v_gene: TRBV5-1; CDR3nt: TGCGCCAGCAGCGCCTTTCTAGACGCCGAGACCCAGTACTTC; CDR3aa: CASSAFLDAETQYF
d_gene: -; j_gene: TRBJ1-2; len: 14; v_gene: TRBV28; CDR3nt: TGTGCCACCTCTCGGGAGGAGGGGAACTATGGCTACACCTTC; CDR3aa: CATSREEGNYGYTF
d_gene: -; j_gene: TRBJ2-1; len: 16; v_gene: TRBV4-2; CDR3nt: TGTGCCAGCAGCCAAGAGGTCCGGGGTTCCTACAATGAGCAGTTCTTC; CDR3aa: CASSQEVRGSYNEQFF
d_gene: -; j_gene: TRBJ2-7; len: 13; v_gene: TRBV30; CDR3nt: TGTGCCTGGGCAACTTACAGGGCCTACGAGCAGTACTTC; CDR3aa: CAWATYRAYEQYF
d_gene: TRBD2; j_gene: TRBJ2-7; len: 14; v_gene: TRBV27; CDR3nt: TGTGCCAGCAGTTTAAGGGAGGGGCCCTACGAGCAGTACTTC; CDR3aa: CASSLREGPYEQYF
d_gene: -; j_gene: TRBJ2-1; len: 15; v_gene: TRBV18; CDR3nt: TGTGCCAGCTCTAGCTATACTAGCTCCCACAATGAGCAGTTCTTC; CDR3aa: CASSSYTSSHNEQFF
d_gene: TRBD1; j_gene: TRBJ1-4; len: 13; v_gene: TRBV2; CDR3nt: TGTGCCAGCAGGACAGGGGGTCTGGAAAAACTGTTTTTT; CDR3aa: CASRTGGLEKLFF
d_gene: -; j_gene: TRBJ2-7; len: 12; v_gene: TRBV7-6; CDR3nt: TGTGCCAGCAGCTTACACCGGGGGGAGCAGTACTTC; CDR3aa: CASSLHRGEQYF
d_gene: TRBD1; j_gene: TRBJ1-1; len: 14; v_gene: TRBV5-4; CDR3nt: TGTGCCAGCAGCCGGACAGGGCGAGTCACTGAAGCTTTCTTT; CDR3aa: CASSRTGRVTEAFF
d_gene: TRBD2; j_gene: TRBJ2-2; len: 19; v_gene: TRBV27; CDR3nt: TGTGCCAGCAGTTTACGTGTAGGGTTACGGGAGGTAGTCACCGGGGAGCTGTTTTTT; CDR3aa: CASSLRVGLREVVTGELFF
d_gene: -; j_gene: TRBJ1-5; len: 12; v_gene: TRBV28; CDR3nt: TGTGCCAGCAGTCCGATTACTGCTTTCCAGCATTTT; CDR3aa: CASSPITAFQHF
d_gene: TRBD2; j_gene: TRBJ2-1; len: 15; v_gene: TRBV7-2; CDR3nt: TGTGCCAGCAGCCCGAGCGGGGGGGCCAGGAATGAGCAGTTCTTC; CDR3aa: CASSPSGGARNEQFF
d_gene: -; j_gene: TRBJ1-3; len: 14; v_gene: TRBV5-8; CDR3nt: TGTGCCAGCAGCTTGACAGGCTCTGGAAACACCATATATTTT; CDR3aa: CASSLTGSGNTIYF
d_gene: -; j_gene: TRBJ1-2; len: 14; v_gene: TRBV7-9; CDR3nt: TGTGCCAGCAGCTTAGTACGTTCAACGGAGGGCTACACCTTC; CDR3aa: CASSLVRSTEGYTF
d_gene: TRBD1; j_gene: TRBJ1-2; len: 15; v_gene: TRBV15; CDR3nt: TGTGCCACCAGCAGAGATCGGGGACAGCTCTATGGCTACACCTTC; CDR3aa: CATSRDRGQLYGYTF
d_gene: -; j_gene: TRBJ1-1; len: 15; v_gene: TRBV27; CDR3nt: TGTGCCAGCAGTTTATTTCGGGAGTCAGACACTGAAGCTTTCTTT; CDR3aa: CASSLFRESDTEAFF
d_gene: TRBD1; j_gene: TRBJ1-6; len: 14; v_gene: TRBV19; CDR3nt: TGTGCCAGTACCCCGACAGGGTTTAATTCACCCCTCCACTTT; CDR3aa: CASTPTGFNSPLHF
d_gene: -; j_gene: TRBJ1-5; len: 14; v_gene: TRBV2; CDR3nt: TGTGCCAGCAGAGCCGACAGCCTAAATCAGCCCCAGCATTTT; CDR3aa: CASRADSLNQPQHF
d_gene: TRBD2; j_gene: TRBJ2-5; len: 16; v_gene: TRBV5-1; CDR3nt: TGCGCCAGCAGCTTGATGGGCGGGGGACGAGGAGAGACCCAGTACTTC; CDR3aa: CASSLMGGGRGETQYF
d_gene: -; j_gene: TRBJ1-2; len: 13; v_gene: TRBV28; CDR3nt: TGTGCCAGCAGATCCGGGGTAGACTATGGCTACACCTTC; CDR3aa: CASRSGVDYGYTF
d_gene: TRBD1; j_gene: TRBJ1-2; len: 14; v_gene: TRBV5-1; CDR3nt: TGCGCCAGCAGCTTGCCCCAGGGACAGTATGGCTACACCTTC; CDR3aa: CASSLPQGQYGYTF
d_gene: -; j_gene: TRBJ1-1; len: 14; v_gene: TRBV7-9; CDR3nt: TGTGCCAGCAGCTTAGTAGGGGTGGTCAGTTACGCTTTCTTT; CDR3aa: CASSLVGVVSYAFF
d_gene: TRBD2; j_gene: TRBJ2-1; len: 16; v_gene: TRBV10-3; CDR3nt: TGTGCCATCAGTGAGGAAACTAGCGGGAGCTCGAATGAGCAGTTCTTC; CDR3aa: CAISEETSGSSNEQFF
d_gene: TRBD1; j_gene: TRBJ1-3; len: 17; v_gene: TRBV18; CDR3nt: TGTGCCAGCTCACCACCGCAGGGGGCTTACTCTGGAAACACCATATATTTT; CDR3aa: CASSPPQGAYSGNTIYF
d_gene: TRBD1; j_gene: TRBJ1-4; len: 15; v_gene: TRBV28; CDR3nt: TGTGCCAGCAGAGCTACAGGGGCCCCTAATGAAAAACTGTTTTTT; CDR3aa: CASRATGAPNEKLFF
d_gene: TRBD2; j_gene: TRBJ2-7; len: 14; v_gene: TRBV5-4; CDR3nt: TGTGCCAGCAGCCCCCCTGCGGGGGGGGACGAGCAGTACTTC; CDR3aa: CASSPPAGGDEQYF
d_gene: -; j_gene: TRBJ1-5; len: 14; v_gene: TRBV6-1; CDR3nt: TGTGCCAGCAGTAGGACAGCAATGAATCAGCCCCAGCATTTT; CDR3aa: CASSRTAMNQPQHF
d_gene: TRBD2; j_gene: TRBJ2-1; len: 16; v_gene: TRBV7-3; CDR3nt: TGTGCCAGCAGCCCCGGGACTAGCGGGACCTACAATGAGCAGTTCTTC; CDR3aa: CASSPGTSGTYNEQFF
d_gene: TRBD1; j_gene: TRBJ2-7; len: 13; v_gene: TRBV30; CDR3nt: TGTGCCTTGGGGACAGGGGGCCCCTACGAGCAGTACTTC; CDR3aa: CALGTGGPYEQYF
d_gene: -; j_gene: TRBJ2-7; len: 14; v_gene: TRBV28; CDR3nt: TGTGCCAGCAGTTTACCTCCGACTAGCTACGAGCAGTACTTC; CDR3aa: CASSLPPTSYEQYF
d_gene: -; j_gene: TRBJ2-7; len: 13; v_gene: TRBV18; CDR3nt: TGTGCCAGCTCACCGACAGGCTCCTACGAGCAGTACTTC; CDR3aa: CASSPTGSYEQYF
d_gene: -; j_gene: TRBJ1-2; len: 15; v_gene: TRBV6-1; CDR3nt: TGTGCCAGCAGACCACAGGAAAGCTCTATCTATGGCTACACCTTC; CDR3aa: CASRPQESSIYGYTF
d_gene: TRBD1; j_gene: TRBJ2-7; len: 13; v_gene: TRBV7-6; CDR3nt: TGTGCCAGCAGCCAGGACAGGGCGGGTGAGCAGTACTTC; CDR3aa: CASSQDRAGEQYF
d_gene: TRBD2; j_gene: TRBJ2-7; len: 15; v_gene: TRBV6-1; CDR3nt: TGTGCCAGCAGCCAGACTAGCGGCCGCTCCTACGAGCAGTACTTC; CDR3aa: CASSQTSGRSYEQYF
d_gene: TRBD2; j_gene: TRBJ2-7; len: 15; v_gene: TRBV13; CDR3nt: TGTGCCAGCAGACCTAGCGCGCGGGAGTGGGTCGAGCAGTACTTC; CDR3aa: CASRPSAREWVEQYF
d_gene: -; j_gene: TRBJ1-6; len: 14; v_gene: TRBV6-6; CDR3nt: TGTGCCAGCACTCTAGGTCCTAACAGGGTACCCCTCCACTTT; CDR3aa: CASTLGPNRVPLHF
d_gene: TRBD2; j_gene: TRBJ2-1; len: 18; v_gene: TRBV28; CDR3nt: TGTGCCAGCCCCCCGGGACTAGCGGGAGACCACCAATACAATGAGCAGTTCTTC; CDR3aa: CASPPGLAGDHQYNEQFF
d_gene: -; j_gene: TRBJ1-1; len: 15; v_gene: TRBV6-6; CDR3nt: TGTGCCAGCAGTGACCCGGGGGGGGGAAACACTGAAGCTTTCTTT; CDR3aa: CASSDPGGGNTEAFF
d_gene: TRBD2; j_gene: TRBJ2-1; len: 15; v_gene: TRBV9; CDR3nt: TGTGCCAGCAGCTATTCTAGCGGGGGTCTGGGGGAGCAGTTCTTC; CDR3aa: CASSYSSGGLGEQFF
d_gene: TRBD2; j_gene: TRBJ2-3; len: 16; v_gene: TRBV9; CDR3nt: TGTGCCAGCAGCGTAGATGTGAGCGGGGGGACAGATACGCAGTATTTT; CDR3aa: CASSVDVSGGTDTQYF
d_gene: -; j_gene: TRBJ2-1; len: 14; v_gene: TRBV10-2; CDR3nt: TGCGCCAGCACCGGAGGTCTTACGGGCAATGAGCAGTTCTTC; CDR3aa: CASTGGLTGNEQFF
d_gene: -; j_gene: TRBJ2-3; len: 16; v_gene: TRBV5-1; CDR3nt: TGCGCCAGCAGCTTGGAGGGCAGGGCGGACACAGATACGCAGTATTTT; CDR3aa: CASSLEGRADTDTQYF
d_gene: -; j_gene: TRBJ2-5; len: 14; v_gene: TRBV5-1; CDR3nt: TGCGCCAGCTCCCCAGGATCAACCCAAGAGACCCAGTACTTC; CDR3aa: CASSPGSTQETQYF
d_gene: TRBD1; j_gene: TRBJ2-7; len: 14; v_gene: TRBV28; CDR3nt: TGTGCCAGCAGTTACAGGGGAAACTGGTACGAGCAGTACTTC; CDR3aa: CASSYRGNWYEQYF
d_gene: -; j_gene: TRBJ2-3; len: 15; v_gene: TRBV9; CDR3nt: TGTGCCAGCAGCGTATCATGGGCCCGCACAGATACGCAGTATTTT; CDR3aa: CASSVSWARTDTQYF